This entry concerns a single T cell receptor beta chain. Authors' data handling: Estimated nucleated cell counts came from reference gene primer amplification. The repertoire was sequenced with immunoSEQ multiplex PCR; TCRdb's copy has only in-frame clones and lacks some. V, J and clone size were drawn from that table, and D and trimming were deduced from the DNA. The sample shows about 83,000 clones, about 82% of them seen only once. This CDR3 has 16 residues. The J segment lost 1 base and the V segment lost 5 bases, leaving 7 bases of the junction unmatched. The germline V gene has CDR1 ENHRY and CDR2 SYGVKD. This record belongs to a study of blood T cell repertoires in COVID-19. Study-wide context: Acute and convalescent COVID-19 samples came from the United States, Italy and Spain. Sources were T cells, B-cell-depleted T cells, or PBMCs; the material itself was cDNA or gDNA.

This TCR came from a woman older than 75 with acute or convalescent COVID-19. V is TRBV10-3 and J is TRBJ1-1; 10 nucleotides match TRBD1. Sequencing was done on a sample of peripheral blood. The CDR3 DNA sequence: TGTGCCATCAGTAGACAGGGGGCGCGGGGGAACACTGAAGCTTTCTTT. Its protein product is CAISRQGARGNTEAFF.